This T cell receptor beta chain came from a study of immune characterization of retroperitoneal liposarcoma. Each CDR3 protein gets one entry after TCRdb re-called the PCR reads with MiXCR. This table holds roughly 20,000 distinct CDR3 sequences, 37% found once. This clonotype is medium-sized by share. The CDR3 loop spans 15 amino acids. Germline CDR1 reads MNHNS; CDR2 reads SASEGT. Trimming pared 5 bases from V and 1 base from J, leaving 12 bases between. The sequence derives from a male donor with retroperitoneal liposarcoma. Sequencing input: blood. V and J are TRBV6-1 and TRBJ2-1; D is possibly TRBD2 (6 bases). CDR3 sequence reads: CASSHRLESYNEQFF. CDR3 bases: TGTGCCAGCAGTCACCGACTAGAATCCTACAATGAGCAGTTCTTC.